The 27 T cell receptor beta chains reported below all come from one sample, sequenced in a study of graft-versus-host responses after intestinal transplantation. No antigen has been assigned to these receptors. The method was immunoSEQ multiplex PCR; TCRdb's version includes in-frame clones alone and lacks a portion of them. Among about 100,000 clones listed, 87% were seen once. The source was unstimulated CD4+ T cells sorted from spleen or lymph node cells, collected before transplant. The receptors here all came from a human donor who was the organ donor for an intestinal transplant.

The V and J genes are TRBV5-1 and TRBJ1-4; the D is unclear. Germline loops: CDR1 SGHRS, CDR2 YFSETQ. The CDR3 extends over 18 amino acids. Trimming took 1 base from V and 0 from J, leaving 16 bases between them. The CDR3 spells CASSLRGGVRATNEKLFF. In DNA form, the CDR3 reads TGCGCCAGCAGCTTGCGAGGCGGGGTTCGGGCAACTAATGAAAAACTGTTTTTT.

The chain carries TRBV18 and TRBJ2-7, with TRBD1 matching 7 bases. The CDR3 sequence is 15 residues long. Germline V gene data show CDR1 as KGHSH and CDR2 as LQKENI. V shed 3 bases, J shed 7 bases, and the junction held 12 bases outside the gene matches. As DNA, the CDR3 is TGTGCCAGCTCACCCCTCTCCACAGGGGCGAAGGAGCAGTACTTC. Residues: CASSPLSTGAKEQYF.

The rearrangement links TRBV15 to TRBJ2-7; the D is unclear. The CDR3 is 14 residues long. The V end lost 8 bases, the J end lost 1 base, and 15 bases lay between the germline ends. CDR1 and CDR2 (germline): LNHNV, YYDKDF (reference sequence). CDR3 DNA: TGTGCCACCCCCCTTGAAGACAATTCCTACGAGCAGTACTTC. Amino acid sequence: CATPLEDNSYEQYF. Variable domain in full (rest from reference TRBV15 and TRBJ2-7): DAMVIQNPRYQVTQFGKPVTLSCSQTLNHNVMYWYQQKSSQAPKLLFHYYDKDFNNEADTPDNFQSRRPNTSFCFLDIRSPGLGDTAMYLCATPLEDNSYEQYFGPGTRLTVT.

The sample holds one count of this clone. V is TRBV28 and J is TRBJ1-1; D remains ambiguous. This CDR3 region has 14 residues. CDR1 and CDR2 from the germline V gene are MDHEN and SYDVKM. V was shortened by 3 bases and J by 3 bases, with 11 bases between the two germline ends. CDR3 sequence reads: CASSFLHTHTEAFF. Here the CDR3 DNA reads TGTGCCAGCAGTTTTCTCCACACACACACTGAAGCTTTCTTT.

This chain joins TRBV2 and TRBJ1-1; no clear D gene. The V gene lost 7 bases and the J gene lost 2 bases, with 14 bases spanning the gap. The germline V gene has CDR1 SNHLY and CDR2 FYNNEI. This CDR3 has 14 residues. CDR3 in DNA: TGTGCCAGCAAGACCACGGGGTCAAACACTGAAGCTTTCTTT. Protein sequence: CASKTTGSNTEAFF.

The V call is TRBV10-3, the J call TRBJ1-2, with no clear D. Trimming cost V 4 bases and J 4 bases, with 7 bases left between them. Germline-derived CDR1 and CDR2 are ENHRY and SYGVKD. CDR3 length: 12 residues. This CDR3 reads CAISGTTYGYTF. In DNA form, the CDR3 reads TGTGCCATCAGTGGGACGACCTATGGCTACACCTTC.

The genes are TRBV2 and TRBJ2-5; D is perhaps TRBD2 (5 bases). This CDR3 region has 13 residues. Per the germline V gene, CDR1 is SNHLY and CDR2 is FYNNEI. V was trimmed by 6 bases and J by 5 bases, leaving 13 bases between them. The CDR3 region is CASRALPGETQYF. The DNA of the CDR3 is TGTGCCAGCAGGGCCTTGCCGGGGGAGACCCAGTACTTC.

Here the CDR3 reads CASSAGTGLVYEQYF. The CDR3 bases are TGTGCCAGCTCGGCCGGGACAGGGTTGGTCTACGAGCAGTACTTC. The chain recombines TRBV18 with TRBJ2-7; the match to TRBD1 covers 9 bases. The CDR3 length is 15 residues. Per germline, CDR1 KGHSH and CDR2 LQKENI. Trimming removed 6 bases from V and 3 bases from J; junction bases left unmatched: 9.

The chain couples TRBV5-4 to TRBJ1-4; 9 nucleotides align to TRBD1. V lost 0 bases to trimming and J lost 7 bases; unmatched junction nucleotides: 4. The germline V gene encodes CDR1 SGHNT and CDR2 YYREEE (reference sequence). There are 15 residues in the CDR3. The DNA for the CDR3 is TGTGCCAGCAGCTTGGCCGGGACAGGGAGTGAAAAACTGTTTTTT. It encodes CASSLAGTGSEKLFF.

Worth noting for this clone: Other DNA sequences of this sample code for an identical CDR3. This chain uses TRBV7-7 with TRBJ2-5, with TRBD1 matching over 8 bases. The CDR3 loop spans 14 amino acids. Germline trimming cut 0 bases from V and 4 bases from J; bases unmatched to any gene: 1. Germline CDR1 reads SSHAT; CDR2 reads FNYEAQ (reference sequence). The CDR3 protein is CASSLAGTGETQYF. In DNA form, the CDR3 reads TGTGCCAGCAGCTTAGCGGGGACAGGAGAGACCCAGTACTTC.

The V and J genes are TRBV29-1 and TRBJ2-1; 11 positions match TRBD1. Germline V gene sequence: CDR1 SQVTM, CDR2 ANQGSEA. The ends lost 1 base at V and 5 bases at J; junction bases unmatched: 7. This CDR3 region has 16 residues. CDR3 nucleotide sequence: TGCAGCGTTGAAGGAACTGGACAGGGGGCCCACAATGAGCAGTTCTTC. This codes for CSVEGTGQGAHNEQFF.

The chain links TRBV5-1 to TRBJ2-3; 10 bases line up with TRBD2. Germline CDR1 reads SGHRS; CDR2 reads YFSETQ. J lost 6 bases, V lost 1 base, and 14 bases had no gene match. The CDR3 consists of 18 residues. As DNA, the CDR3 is TGCGCCAGCAGCTTGAGGCACCTAGCGGGGGCCGTTCTTGATACGCAGTATTTT. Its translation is CASSLRHLAGAVLDTQYF.

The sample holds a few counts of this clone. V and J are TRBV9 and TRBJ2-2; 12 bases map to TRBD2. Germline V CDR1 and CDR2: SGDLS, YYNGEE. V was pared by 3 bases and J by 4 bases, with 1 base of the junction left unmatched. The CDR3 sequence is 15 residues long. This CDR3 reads CASSASGRATGELFF. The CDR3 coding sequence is TGTGCCAGCAGCGCTAGCGGGAGGGCCACCGGGGAGCTGTTTTTT.

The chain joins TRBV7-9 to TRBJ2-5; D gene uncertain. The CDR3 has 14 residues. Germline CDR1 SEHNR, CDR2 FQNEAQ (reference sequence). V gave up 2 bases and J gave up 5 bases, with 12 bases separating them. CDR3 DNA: TGTGCCAGCAGCTTAAGATCCGGTCGGGAGACCCAGTACTTC. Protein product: CASSLRSGRETQYF.

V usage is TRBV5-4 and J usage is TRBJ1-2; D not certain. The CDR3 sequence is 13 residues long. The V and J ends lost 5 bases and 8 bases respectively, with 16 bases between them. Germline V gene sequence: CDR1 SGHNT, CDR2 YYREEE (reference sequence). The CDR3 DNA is TGTGCCAGCAGGCTTATGAAGGAAGAAGGCTACACCTTC. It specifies CASRLMKEEGYTF.

In DNA, the CDR3 is TGTGCCAGCAGCCGTAGCGGGGAGACCTACGAGCAGTACTTC. This codes for CASSRSGETYEQYF. The rearrangement uses TRBV13 and TRBJ2-7, with TRBD2 matching over 8 bases. The germline CDR1 and CDR2 sequences are PRHDT and FYEKMQ (reference sequence). V lost 5 bases to trimming and J lost 2 bases; unmatched junction nucleotides: 5. This CDR3 is built from 14 residues.

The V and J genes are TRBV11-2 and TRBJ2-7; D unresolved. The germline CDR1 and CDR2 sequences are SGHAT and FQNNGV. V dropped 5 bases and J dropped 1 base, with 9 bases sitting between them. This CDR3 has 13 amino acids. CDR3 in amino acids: CASSRRYSYEQYF. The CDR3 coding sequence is TGTGCCAGCAGCCGTAGGTATTCCTACGAGCAGTACTTC.

CDR3 bases: TGTGCCAGCACCAGGAAACCTAATTCACCCCTCCACTTT. Translated, it gives CASTRKPNSPLHF. V is TRBV6-5 and J is TRBJ1-6; D is unresolved. CDR3 length equals 13 residues. V was clipped by 7 bases and J by 6 bases, with 10 bases between them. Germline V gene sequence: CDR1 MNHEY, CDR2 SVGAGI.

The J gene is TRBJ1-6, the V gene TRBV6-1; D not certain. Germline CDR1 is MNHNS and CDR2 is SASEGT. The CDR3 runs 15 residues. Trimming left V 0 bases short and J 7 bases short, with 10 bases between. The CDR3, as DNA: TGTGCCAGCAGTGAAGCGCTTGTGCGCAATTCACCCCTCCACTTT. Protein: CASSEALVRNSPLHF.

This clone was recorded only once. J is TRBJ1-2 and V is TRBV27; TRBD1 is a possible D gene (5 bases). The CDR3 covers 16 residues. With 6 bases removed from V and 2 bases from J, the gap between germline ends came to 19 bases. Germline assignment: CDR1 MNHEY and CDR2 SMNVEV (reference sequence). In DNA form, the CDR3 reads TGTGCCAGCAGGTCCCCTCGCAGGGACCCAAACTATGGCTACACCTTC. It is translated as CASRSPRRDPNYGYTF.

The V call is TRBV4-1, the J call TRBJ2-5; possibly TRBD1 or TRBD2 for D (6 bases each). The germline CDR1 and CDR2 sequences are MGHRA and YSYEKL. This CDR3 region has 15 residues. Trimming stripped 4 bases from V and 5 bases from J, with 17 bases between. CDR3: CASSRPRGGLETQYF. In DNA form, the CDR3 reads TGCGCCAGCAGCCGGCCGCGAGGGGGGCTTGAGACCCAGTACTTC.

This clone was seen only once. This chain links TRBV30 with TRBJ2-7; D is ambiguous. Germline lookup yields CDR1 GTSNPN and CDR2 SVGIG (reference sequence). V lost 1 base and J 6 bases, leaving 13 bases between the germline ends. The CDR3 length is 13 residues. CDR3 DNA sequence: TGTGCCTGGAGTGAAACCCAATTTGCCGAGCAGTACTTC. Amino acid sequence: CAWSETQFAEQYF.

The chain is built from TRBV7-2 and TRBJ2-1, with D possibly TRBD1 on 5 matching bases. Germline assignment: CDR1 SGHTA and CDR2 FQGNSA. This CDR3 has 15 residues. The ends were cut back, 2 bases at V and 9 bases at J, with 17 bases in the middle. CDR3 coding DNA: TGTGCCAGCAGCTTAATTGGGGCCCGGGTTGGTGAGCAGTTCTTC. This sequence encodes CASSLIGARVGEQFF. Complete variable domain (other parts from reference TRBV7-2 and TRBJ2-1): GAGVSQSPSNKVTEKGKDVELRCDPISGHTALYWYRQSLGQGLEFLIYFQGNSAPDKSGLPSDRFSAERTGGSVSTLTIQRTQQEDSAVYLCASSLIGARVGEQFFGPGTRLTVL.

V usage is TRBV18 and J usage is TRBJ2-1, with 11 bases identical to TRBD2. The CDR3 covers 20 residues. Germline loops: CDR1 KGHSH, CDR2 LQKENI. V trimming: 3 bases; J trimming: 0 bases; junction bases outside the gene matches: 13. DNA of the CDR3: TGTGCCAGCTCACCCCTAGCGGGGGGCGGGATCTGGAGCTCCTACAATGAGCAGTTCTTC. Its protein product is CASSPLAGGGIWSSYNEQFF.

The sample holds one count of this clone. Here the CDR3 reads CASTVDRRGNQPQHF. CDR3 DNA sequence: TGTGCCAGTACTGTGGACAGGCGGGGCAATCAGCCCCAGCATTTT. The gene calls are TRBV19 and TRBJ1-5; 7 positions agree with TRBD1. The CDR3 runs to 15 residues. Germline-derived CDR1 and CDR2 are LNHDA and SQIVND (reference sequence). Germline trimming cut 7 bases from V and 2 bases from J; bases unmatched to any gene: 8.

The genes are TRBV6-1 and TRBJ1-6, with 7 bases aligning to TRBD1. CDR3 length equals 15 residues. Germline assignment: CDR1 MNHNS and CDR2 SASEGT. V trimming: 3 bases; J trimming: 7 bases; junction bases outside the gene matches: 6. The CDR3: CASSEMTGRNSPLHF. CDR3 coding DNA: TGTGCCAGCAGTGAGATGACAGGGCGCAATTCACCCCTCCACTTT.

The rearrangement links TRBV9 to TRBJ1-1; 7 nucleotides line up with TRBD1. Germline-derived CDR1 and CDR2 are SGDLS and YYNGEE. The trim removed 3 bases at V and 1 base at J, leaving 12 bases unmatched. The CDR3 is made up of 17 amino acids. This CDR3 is CASSGELGTVSNTEAFF. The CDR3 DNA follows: TGTGCCAGCAGCGGAGAACTGGGGACAGTCTCGAACACTGAAGCTTTCTTT.